These 28 T cell receptor beta chains were sequenced from one sample in a study of a mutant IDH1 vaccine in newly diagnosed glioma (dated by TCRdb to the early 2020s). The library was built by means of the immunoSEQ multiplex PCR assay. In TCRdb, the immuneACCESS table is reduced to in-frame sequences with V and J assigned. These tables do not hold every clone; where another copy was compared, an unresolved V gene accounts for under half, and the others remain unexplained. The sample table holds about 94,000 clones, of which roughly 86% were seen once. The biggest ten clones account for roughly 0.78% of the sample. Their target antigens are unknown. The intended sense of this specimen's time point label: week 47, end of study. Every vaccine dose consisted of 300 ug of a 20-mer mutant IDH1 peptide in Montanide, administered subcutaneously together with topical imiquimod. The sequenced sample was PBMCs, obtained from a glioma patient whose treatment included an IDH1 peptide vaccine. These receptors were collected from a woman between 50 and 59 years old with glioma.

The gene calls are TRBV7-9 and TRBJ1-4, with D hard to call. V lost 1 base to trimming and J lost 6 bases, with 12 bases between them. Germline lookup yields CDR1 SEHNR and CDR2 FQNEAQ (reference sequence). This CDR3 contains 15 residues. The CDR3 DNA sequence: TGTGCCAGCAGCTTAGAGGGTGGTCTCCATGAAAAACTGTTTTTT. This encodes CASSLEGGLHEKLFF.

The V and J genes are TRBV19 and TRBJ2-1; TRBD2 aligns across 8 bases. V gave up 3 bases and J gave up 4 bases; unmatched junction bases: 14. Germline V CDR1 and CDR2: LNHDA, SQIVND (reference sequence). This CDR3 comprises 18 residues. The CDR3 is CASSIIKGGSGTYNEQFF. The CDR3 nucleotides read TGTGCCAGTAGTATCATCAAGGGGGGTAGCGGGACATACAATGAGCAGTTCTTC.

The chain has TRBV19 and TRBJ1-1, with 10 bases identical to TRBD1. V shed 6 bases, J shed 5 bases, and the junction held 6 bases outside the gene matches. This CDR3 region has 14 residues. The germline CDR1 and CDR2 sequences are LNHDA and SQIVND (reference sequence). CDR3 sequence reads: CASSPTGGRTEAFF. CDR3 bases: TGTGCCAGTAGCCCGACAGGGGGCCGGACTGAAGCTTTCTTT.

The chain recombines TRBV4-2 with TRBJ2-7, with D uncertain. CDR1 is LGHNA and CDR2 is YNFKEQ in the germline V gene. The germline V and J ends were trimmed by 0 bases and 6 bases, with 3 bases remaining between them. The CDR3 extends over 11 amino acids. The DNA of the CDR3 is TGTGCCAGCAGCCAAGACTCCGAGCAGTACTTC. Protein product: CASSQDSEQYF.

V usage is TRBV18 and J usage is TRBJ2-7; weak D call: TRBD1 (6 bases). V was pared by 0 bases and J by 2 bases, with 11 bases between. CDR1 and CDR2 (germline): KGHSH, LQKENI. The CDR3 length is 15 residues. CDR3 nucleotide sequence: TGTGCCAGCTCACCACCGTCCGGACAGCCCTACGAGCAGTACTTC. Protein sequence: CASSPPSGQPYEQYF.

The chain combines TRBV6-1 with TRBJ1-3, with no clear D. Germline V gene data show CDR1 as MNHNS and CDR2 as SASEGT. The CDR3 has 14 amino acids. V lost 5 bases and J lost 0, with 8 bases in between. CDR3 sequence (DNA): TGTGCCAGCAGTCTGGAGCCCTCTGGAAACACCATATATTTT. As protein: CASSLEPSGNTIYF.

This chain connects TRBV6-5 to TRBJ2-7; unclear D gene. Trimming took 6 bases from V and 3 from J, leaving 6 bases between them. CDR1 MNHEY and CDR2 SVGAGI come from the germline V gene. This CDR3 is 11 amino acids long. DNA of the CDR3: TGTGCCAGCAGCACCCTCTACGAGCAGTACTTC. Amino acids: CASSTLYEQYF.

This clone was seen just once. Within the sample, other DNA sequences also encode this same CDR3. The CDR3 region is CASSPGTNNYEQYF. The CDR3, as DNA: TGTGCCAGTAGTCCCGGGACAAATAATTACGAGCAGTACTTC. The chain is built from TRBV19 and TRBJ2-7; TRBD1 might be the D (6 bases). This CDR3 has 14 residues. Trimming stripped 5 bases from V and 4 bases from J, with 15 bases between. Germline V lookup: CDR1 LNHDA, CDR2 SQIVND (reference sequence).

This clone was picked up one time. CDR3 DNA: TGTGCCAGCAGCGTAGGGGGGACGCTTGCAACTAATGAAAAACTGTTTTTT. Translating it yields CASSVGGTLATNEKLFF. The chain couples TRBV9 to TRBJ1-4; TRBD1 is a possible D gene (5 bases). Germline V gene data show CDR1 as SGDLS and CDR2 as YYNGEE. Trimming shortened V by 0 bases and J by 0 bases, and 12 bases separated the two germline ends. The CDR3 runs to 17 residues.

The chain couples TRBV10-3 to TRBJ2-7, with 8 bases identical to TRBD1. The CDR3 loop spans 15 amino acids. Losses at the gene ends were 4 bases for V and 1 base for J; bases not matched to a gene: 6. Germline assignment: CDR1 ENHRY and CDR2 SYGVKD. DNA for the CDR3: TGTGCCATCAGTGTTACCGGGACAGGATCCTACGAGCAGTACTTC. The encoded protein is CAISVTGTGSYEQYF.

There are a few counts of this clone. DNA for the CDR3: TGCAGCGTCAGAGACTTCTACGAGCAGTACTTC. The encoded protein is CSVRDFYEQYF. The chain couples TRBV29-1 to TRBJ2-7, with D unresolved. V was cut by 6 bases and J by 3 bases, with 9 bases left in between. CDR3 size: 11 residues. Germline CDR1 SQVTM, CDR2 ANQGSEA.

This clone is deemed medium-sized. The V call is TRBV9, the J call TRBJ1-1; D is perhaps TRBD1 (6 bases). CDR3 length: 14 amino acids. CDR1 is SGDLS and CDR2 is YYNGEE in the germline V gene. The ends were cut back, 0 bases at V and 5 bases at J, with 11 bases in the middle. This CDR3 is CASSVARGGTEAFF. The CDR3 DNA follows: TGTGCCAGCAGCGTAGCCAGGGGTGGGACTGAAGCTTTCTTT.

This chain uses TRBV5-1 with TRBJ1-2, with TRBD1 matching over 11 bases. Germline loops: CDR1 SGHRS, CDR2 YFSETQ. The CDR3 spans 14 residues. V gave up 4 bases and J gave up 8 bases; unmatched junction bases: 7. For the CDR3, the DNA is TGCGCCAGCAGCAGAGGACAGGGGGCGGAGGGCTACACCTTC. Protein product: CASSRGQGAEGYTF.

The chain carries TRBV29-1 and TRBJ2-1, with 8 bases matching TRBD1. Germline values: CDR1 SQVTM, CDR2 ANQGSEA. Trimming at V came to 4 bases and at J to 2 bases, leaving 4 bases not matched to a gene. The CDR3 sequence is 14 residues long. CDR3 DNA: TGCAGCGTTGTTGGACAGGGCCCCTACAATGAGCAGTTCTTC. Protein product: CSVVGQGPYNEQFF.

The V call is TRBV15, the J call TRBJ2-2; TRBD2 aligns across 8 bases. Germline CDR1 LNHNV, CDR2 YYDKDF (reference sequence). The CDR3 length is 13 residues. V shed 8 bases and J 6 bases; nucleotides not matched to a gene: 5. The CDR3 loop reads CATSSSGAGELFF. As DNA, the CDR3 is TGTGCCACCTCGAGTAGCGGGGCCGGGGAGCTGTTTTTT. The entire variable domain, with the rest obtained from reference TRBV15 and TRBJ2-2, is as follows: DAMVIQNPRYQVTQFGKPVTLSCSQTLNHNVMYWYQQKSSQAPKLLFHYYDKDFNNEADTPDNFQSRRPNTSFCFLDIRSPGLGDTAMYLCATSSSGAGELFFGEGSRLTVL.

The V and J genes are TRBV2 and TRBJ2-2; a possible D gene is TRBD2 (5 bases). The CDR3 runs 12 residues. V was trimmed by 5 bases and J by 4 bases, leaving 5 bases between them. Germline V gives CDR1 SNHLY, CDR2 FYNNEI. The CDR3 sequence is CASSRGTGELFF. DNA for the CDR3: TGTGCCAGCAGTCGGGGCACCGGGGAGCTGTTTTTT.

The CDR3 region has the DNA TGTGCCAGCAGCTTAGGGCGGACCGGACAAGAGACCCAGTACTTC. Translating it yields CASSLGRTGQETQYF. The V and J genes are TRBV7-9 and TRBJ2-5, with no clear D. V lost 1 base and J lost 2, with 11 bases in between. Germline V gives CDR1 SEHNR, CDR2 FQNEAQ (reference sequence). CDR3 length equals 15 residues. Complete variable domain (other parts from reference TRBV7-9 and TRBJ2-5): DTGVSQNPRHKITKRGQNVTFRCDPISEHNRLYWYRQTLGQGPEFLTYFQNEAQLEKSRLLSDRFSAERPKGSFSTLEIQRTEQGDSAMYLCASSLGRTGQETQYFGPGTRLLVL.

V usage is TRBV6-1 and J usage is TRBJ1-1, with TRBD1 as a possible D gene (5 bases). V was pared by 8 bases and J by 5 bases, with 9 bases between. CDR3 length: 11 amino acids. Germline V gene sequence: CDR1 MNHNS, CDR2 SASEGT. DNA for the CDR3: TGTGCCAGCCCGGGGGTAACTGAAGCTTTCTTT. It codes for CASPGVTEAFF.

V is TRBV30 and J is TRBJ1-1; possibly TRBD1 for D (6 bases). In germline, CDR1 is GTSNPN, CDR2 SVGIG (reference sequence). The CDR3 totals 12 residues. V was cut by 3 bases and J by 5 bases, with 10 bases left in between. Here the CDR3 DNA reads TGTGCCTGGAGCAGGGGTAGGACTGAAGCTTTCTTT. Translated: CAWSRGRTEAFF.

The chain uses TRBV4-2 and TRBJ2-1; 9 nucleotides match TRBD2. V gave up 0 bases and J gave up 8 bases; unmatched junction bases: 11. Germline CDR1 and CDR2: LGHNA and YNFKEQ. CDR3 length: 17 amino acids. CDR3: CASSQDKRTSAIHEQFF. The CDR3 DNA follows: TGTGCCAGCAGCCAAGATAAGAGGACTAGCGCGATCCATGAGCAGTTCTTC.

The V gene is TRBV23-1, the J gene TRBJ2-3, with 9 bases fitting TRBD1. TRBV23-1 is sorted into the ORF group, with uncertain function. V shed 6 bases, J shed 3 bases, and the junction held 10 bases outside the gene matches. The CDR3 length is 16 residues. The CDR3 DNA sequence: TGCGCCAGCAGCGCATCCCCGGGACAGGGAACAGATACGCAGTATTTT. Its translation: CASSASPGQGTDTQYF.

The rearrangement links TRBV25-1 to TRBJ1-2; no reliable D call. The CDR3 sequence is 14 residues long. V lost 7 bases and J lost 4, with 16 bases in between. In germline, CDR1 is MGHDK, CDR2 SYGVNS. The CDR3 loop reads CASTGRTQGYGYTF. CDR3 nucleotides: TGTGCCAGCACAGGACGGACTCAAGGCTATGGCTACACCTTC.

The J gene is TRBJ1-2, the V gene TRBV19; 11 bases fit TRBD1. CDR3 length: 14 residues. Looked up from germline, CDR1 is LNHDA and CDR2 is SQIVND (reference sequence). V was clipped by 7 bases and J by 5 bases; unmatched bases: 6. CDR3 loop: CASIGTGGKYGYTF. The DNA of the CDR3 is TGTGCCAGTATCGGGACAGGGGGGAAGTATGGCTACACCTTC.

Details on this clone: One end of the junction varies from germline; a read error may be responsible. The chain links TRBV7-7 to TRBJ2-2, with 7 nucleotides matching TRBD2. This CDR3 is built from 14 residues. Looked up from germline, CDR1 is SSHAT and CDR2 is FNYEAQ (reference sequence). CDR3 protein: CASRPGRAVGELFF. CDR3 nucleotides: TGTGCTAGCAGACCGGGGAGGGCCGTCGGGGAGCTGTTTTTT.

The CDR3 DNA follows: TGCGCCAGCAGCACATCGACAGGGAGAGTCTACGAGCAGTACTTC. Translating it yields CASSTSTGRVYEQYF. The chain employs TRBV5-1 and TRBJ2-5; 7 positions match TRBD1. The J call may not be correct, given that the DNA end is closer to TRBJ2-7. CDR1 and CDR2 from the germline V gene are SGHRS and YFSETQ. The CDR3 runs to 15 residues.

CDR3 sequence: CASSFGTAFRSGYTF. In DNA form, the CDR3 reads TGTGCCAGCAGTTTCGGGACAGCTTTTCGCTCTGGCTACACCTTC. The V and J genes are TRBV28 and TRBJ1-2; 7 positions match TRBD1. V shed 3 bases and J 7 bases; nucleotides not matched to a gene: 11. The CDR3 runs to 15 residues. Looked up from germline, CDR1 is MDHEN and CDR2 is SYDVKM.

The V call is TRBV7-2, the J call TRBJ1-6; D is uncertain. Germline lookup yields CDR1 SGHTA and CDR2 FQGNSA. V was clipped by 2 bases and J by 1 base, with 6 bases between them. This CDR3 spans 15 amino acids. The CDR3 reads CASSLTGSYNSPLHF. In DNA, the CDR3 is TGTGCCAGCAGCTTAACGGGTTCCTATAATTCACCCCTCCACTTT.

This chain joins TRBV11-3 and TRBJ2-1, with TRBD2 matching 10 bases. The CDR3 is made up of 15 amino acids. V lost 1 base to trimming and J lost 9 bases; unmatched junction nucleotides: 6. CDR1 and CDR2 from the germline V gene are SGHNT and YENEEA. The CDR3 coding sequence is TGTGCCAGCAGCTTAGGGGGTAGCGGGAGGAGTGAGCAGTTCTTC. Translation: CASSLGGSGRSEQFF.